A single sample is the source of the 10 T cell receptor beta chains below, sequenced in a study of blood T cells in healthy people across ages (dated by TCRdb to 2014 to 2015). Libraries came from 5' RACE. TCRdb lists the instrument as Illumina HiSeq 2500. The second PCR ran for about 6 to 12 cycles and used a J-beta primer mix along with a sample-barcoded 5' primer. The public reads were reprocessed in TCRdb via fastp at Q25 and MiXCR, keeping in-frame beta chains. One record per CDR3 amino acid sequence lists the most common genes and DNA. The sample table holds 730,000 or so distinct CDR3 sequences, of which 43% were seen once. The top ten clonotypes cover around a fifth of the sample. Sequencing input: blood. These receptor sequences come from a woman aged 60-70 years in good health.

In its sample, this clonotype was seen a few times. The chain recombines TRBV11-2 with TRBJ1-2; D is undetermined. Germline V gives CDR1 SGHAT, CDR2 FQNNGV. Trimming removed 2 bases from V and 2 bases from J, with 9 bases in between. This CDR3 has 14 residues. CDR3 residues: CASSLSGNNYGYTF. The CDR3 DNA is TGTGCCAGCAGCTTATCGGGGAACAACTATGGCTACACCTTC.

CDR3 nucleotide sequence: TGTGCCAGCACTCTCTCGACAGGGGAGCACTATGGCTACACCTTC. It encodes CASTLSTGEHYGYTF. The V and J genes are TRBV25-1 and TRBJ1-2, with 8 bases fitting TRBD1. Germline V gene sequence: CDR1 MGHDK, CDR2 SYGVNS. The V segment lost 7 bases and the J segment 3 bases; nucleotides outside the gene matches: 10. The CDR3 is 15 amino acids.

The V and J genes are TRBV27 and TRBJ1-4; D is perhaps TRBD1 (6 bases). V was pared by 4 bases and J by 7 bases, with 7 bases between. The CDR3 has 12 amino acids. Germline CDR1 is MNHEY and CDR2 is SMNVEV (reference sequence). The CDR3 DNA follows: TGTGCCAGCAGTTCAGGGGTTGAAAAACTGTTTTTT. It translates to CASSSGVEKLFF.

This clonotype was seen only a few times. V gene TRBV24-1 combines with J gene TRBJ2-3; 13 bases line up with TRBD2. This CDR3 is built from 17 residues. The J segment lost 9 bases and the V segment lost 3 bases, leaving 11 bases of the junction unmatched. In germline, CDR1 is KGHDR, CDR2 SFDVKD. This CDR3 reads CATSDDGTSGAFGTQYF. CDR3 nucleotides: TGTGCCACCAGTGATGATGGGACTAGCGGGGCCTTTGGGACGCAGTATTTT.

The chain is built from TRBV7-3 and TRBJ1-5; tentatively, D is TRBD1 (6 bases). The CDR3 totals 15 residues. The V gene's germline CDR1 is SGHTA and CDR2 FQGTGA. Trimming removed 3 bases at V and 0 bases at J, with 9 bases between. CDR3 in amino acids: CASSLGHYSNQPQHF. CDR3 DNA sequence: TGTGCCAGCAGCTTGGGACACTATAGCAATCAGCCCCAGCATTTT.

The chain has TRBV15 and TRBJ2-1; possibly TRBD1 for D (5 bases). The CDR3 totals 14 residues. The V end was cut by 3 bases, the J end by 4 bases, with 10 bases between. CDR1 and CDR2 (germline): LNHNV, YYDKDF (reference sequence). The CDR3 DNA sequence: TGTGCCACCAGCAGGACAGTACGTTACAATGAGCAGTTCTTC. Translating it yields CATSRTVRYNEQFF.

This clonotype was observed a handful of times. The gene calls are TRBV2 and TRBJ2-1; D may match TRBD1 or TRBD2 (5 bases each). CDR1 is SNHLY and CDR2 is FYNNEI in the germline V gene. Trimming pared 6 bases from V and 9 bases from J, leaving 15 bases between. This CDR3 has 13 amino acids. In DNA, the CDR3 is TGTGCCAGCAGGGCCGGGACCTTCGGTGAGCAGTTCTTC. This encodes CASRAGTFGEQFF.

This clonotype was recorded a few times. This sequence joins TRBV3-1 and TRBJ1-2, with a possible D match to TRBD1 (6 bases). The germline V and J ends were trimmed by 0 bases and 2 bases, with 10 bases remaining between them. The CDR3 has 15 residues. Germline V lookup: CDR1 LGHDT, CDR2 YNNKEL (reference sequence). CDR3 nucleotides: TGTGCCAGCAGCCAAGACCCAGGGGCGAACTATGGCTACACCTTC. It encodes CASSQDPGANYGYTF.

This sequence joins TRBV20-1 and TRBJ2-3; 11 bases map to TRBD2. There are 15 residues in the CDR3. The J segment lost 2 bases and the V segment lost 6 bases, leaving 7 bases of the junction unmatched. Per germline, CDR1 DFQATT and CDR2 SNEGSKA (reference sequence). Here the CDR3 DNA reads TGCAGTGCCCCACGACTAGCGGGAAACACAGATACGCAGTATTTT. This gives the protein CSAPRLAGNTDTQYF.

Concerning this clonotype: A much larger clone lies a single base off, so this may be a read error. The chain combines TRBV2 with TRBJ2-7, with a tentative D call TRBD1 (6 bases). The ends were cut back, 6 bases at V and 7 bases at J, with 22 bases in the middle. The CDR3 is 15 amino acids. Germline values: CDR1 SNHLY, CDR2 FYNNEI. CDR3: CASSSQGDKYNEQYF. The DNA of the CDR3 is TGTGCCAGCAGCTCTCAAGGGGACAAGTACAATGAGCAGTACTTC.